This T cell receptor (beta chain) is drawn from a study of cytomegalovirus exposure and HLA in healthy donors. Findings of the study overall: Accounts indicate the classifier identified cytomegalovirus status with strong specificity and sensitivity.

TCRdb's table, derived via immunoSEQ multiplex PCR, lists solely in-frame clones and lacks some. Here the sample spans some 140,000 clones, 86% being singletons. The CDR3 is 14 residues long. The germline gives CDR1 SGHVS, CDR2 FNYEAQ. Trimming removed 1 base at V and 7 bases at J, with 8 bases between. On this clone itself: Its antigen is unidentified.

Material: PBMCs. The TCR originated in a man younger than 35 in good health and CMV-seropositive. The chain is built from TRBV7-6 and TRBJ1-6; the D is unclear. CDR3 residues: CASSLDGINSPLHF. The CDR3 DNA is TGTGCCAGCAGCTTAGACGGGATCAATTCACCCCTCCACTTT.